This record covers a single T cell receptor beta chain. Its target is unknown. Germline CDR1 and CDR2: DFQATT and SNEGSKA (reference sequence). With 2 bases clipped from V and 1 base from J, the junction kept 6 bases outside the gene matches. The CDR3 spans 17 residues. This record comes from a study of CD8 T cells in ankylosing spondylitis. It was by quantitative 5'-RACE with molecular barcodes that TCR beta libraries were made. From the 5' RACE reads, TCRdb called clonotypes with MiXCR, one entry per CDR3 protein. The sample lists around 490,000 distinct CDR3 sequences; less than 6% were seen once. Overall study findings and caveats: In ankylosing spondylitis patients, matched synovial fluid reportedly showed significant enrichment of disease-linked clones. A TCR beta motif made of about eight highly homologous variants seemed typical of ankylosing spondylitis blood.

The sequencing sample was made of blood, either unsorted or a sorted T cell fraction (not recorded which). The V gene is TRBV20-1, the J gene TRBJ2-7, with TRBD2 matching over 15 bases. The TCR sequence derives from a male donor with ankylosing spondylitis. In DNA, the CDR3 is TGCAGTGCTAGACTTGGACTAGCGGGAGGGAATTCCTACGAGCAGTACTTC. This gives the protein CSARLGLAGGNSYEQYF.